This TCR beta chain was obtained from a study of a mutant IDH1 vaccine in newly diagnosed glioma. At the level of the study: The treated population exhibited a male proportion of roughly 60%, a female proportion of roughly 40%, and a mean age of roughly 39 years. Patients were pretreated with radiotherapy, temozolomide, or both, mostly both. Whole-study results and caveats: No link was apparently found between pseudoprogression and changes in top peripheral T cell clonotypes.

Data came from immunoSEQ multiplex PCR; TCRdb stores just in-frame clones and leaves some out. The table includes tens of thousands of clones, about four fifths detected once. The germline CDR1 and CDR2 sequences are LGHNA and YSLEER. The CDR3 runs 15 residues. Trimming pared 1 base from V and 2 bases from J, leaving 12 bases between. Regarding this clone: Its antigen is currently unknown.

Time point in this sample: baseline, week 1 (first vaccination visit). Treatment noted: pre-vaccination baseline after standard-of-care therapy. The study enrolled donors with new WHO grade 3 or 4 IDH1-mutant, ATRX-lost astrocytomas. The clonotype was recovered from a man aged 50 or older with glioma. The chain carries TRBV4-3 and TRBJ2-7; D possibly corresponds to TRBD1 (5 bases). Sequencing was performed on PBMCs, taken from a glioma patient treated with radiotherapy, temozolomide or both. As DNA, the CDR3 is TGCGCCAGCAGCCAAGGGGGCAGCAGGGCCTACGAGCAGTACTTC. Protein sequence: CASSQGGSRAYEQYF.